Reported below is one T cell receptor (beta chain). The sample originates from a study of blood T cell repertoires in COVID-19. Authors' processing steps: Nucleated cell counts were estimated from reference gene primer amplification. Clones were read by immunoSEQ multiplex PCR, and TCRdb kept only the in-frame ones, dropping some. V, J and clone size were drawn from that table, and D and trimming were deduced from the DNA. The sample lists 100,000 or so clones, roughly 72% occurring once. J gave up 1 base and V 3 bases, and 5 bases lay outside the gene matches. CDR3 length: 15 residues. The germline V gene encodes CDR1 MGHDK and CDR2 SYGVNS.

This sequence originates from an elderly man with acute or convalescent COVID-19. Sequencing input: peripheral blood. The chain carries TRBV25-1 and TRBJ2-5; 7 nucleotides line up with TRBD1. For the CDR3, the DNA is TGTGCCAGCAGTGACCTCCGGGACAGCCAAGAGACCCAGTACTTC. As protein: CASSDLRDSQETQYF.